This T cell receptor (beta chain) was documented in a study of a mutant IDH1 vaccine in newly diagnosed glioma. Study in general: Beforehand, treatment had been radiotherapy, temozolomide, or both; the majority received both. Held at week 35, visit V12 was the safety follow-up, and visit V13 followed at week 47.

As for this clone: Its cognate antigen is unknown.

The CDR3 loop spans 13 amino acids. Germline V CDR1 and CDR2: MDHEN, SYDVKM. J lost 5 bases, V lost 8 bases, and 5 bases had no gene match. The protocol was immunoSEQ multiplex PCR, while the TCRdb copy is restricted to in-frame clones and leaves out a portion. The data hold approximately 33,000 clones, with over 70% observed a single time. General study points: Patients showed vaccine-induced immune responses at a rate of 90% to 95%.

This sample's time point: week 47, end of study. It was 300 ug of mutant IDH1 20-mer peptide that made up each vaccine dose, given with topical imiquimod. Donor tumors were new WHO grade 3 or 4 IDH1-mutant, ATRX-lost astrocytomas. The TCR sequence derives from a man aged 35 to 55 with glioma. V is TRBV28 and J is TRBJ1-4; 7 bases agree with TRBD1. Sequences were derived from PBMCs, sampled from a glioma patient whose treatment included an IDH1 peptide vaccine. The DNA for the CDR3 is TGTGCCAGCCGGACAGGAGGAAATGAAAAACTGTTTTTT. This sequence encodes CASRTGGNEKLFF.